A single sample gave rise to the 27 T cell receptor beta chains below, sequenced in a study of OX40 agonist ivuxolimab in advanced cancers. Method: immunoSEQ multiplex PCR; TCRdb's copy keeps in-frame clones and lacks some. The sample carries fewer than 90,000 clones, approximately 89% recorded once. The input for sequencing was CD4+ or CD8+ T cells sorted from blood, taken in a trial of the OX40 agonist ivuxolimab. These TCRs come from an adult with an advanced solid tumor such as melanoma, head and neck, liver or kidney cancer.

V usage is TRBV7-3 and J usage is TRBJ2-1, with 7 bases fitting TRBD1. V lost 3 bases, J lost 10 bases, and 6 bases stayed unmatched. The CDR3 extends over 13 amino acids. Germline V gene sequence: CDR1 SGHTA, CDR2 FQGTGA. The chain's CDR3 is CASSFARGQEQFF. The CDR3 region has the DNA TGTGCCAGCAGCTTTGCCCGGGGACAGGAGCAGTTCTTC. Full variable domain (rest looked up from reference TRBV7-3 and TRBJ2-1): GAGVSQTPSNKVTEKGKYVELRCDPISGHTALYWYRQSLGQGPEFLIYFQGTGAADDSGLPNDRFFAVRPEGSVSTLKIQRTERGDSAVYLCASSFARGQEQFFGPGTRLTVL.

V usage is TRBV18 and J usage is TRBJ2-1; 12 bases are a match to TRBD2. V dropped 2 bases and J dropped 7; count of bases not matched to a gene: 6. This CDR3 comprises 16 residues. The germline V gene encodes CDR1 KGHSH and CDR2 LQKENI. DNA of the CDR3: TGTGCCAGCTCACCAGCTAGCGGGGGGGCGGTAAATGAGCAGTTCTTC. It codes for CASSPASGGAVNEQFF.

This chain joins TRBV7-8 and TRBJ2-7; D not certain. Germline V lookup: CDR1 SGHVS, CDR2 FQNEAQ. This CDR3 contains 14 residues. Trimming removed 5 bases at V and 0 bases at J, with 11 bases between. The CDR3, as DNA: TGTGCCAGCAGCGTGGGATCAAACTCCTACGAGCAGTACTTC. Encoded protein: CASSVGSNSYEQYF.

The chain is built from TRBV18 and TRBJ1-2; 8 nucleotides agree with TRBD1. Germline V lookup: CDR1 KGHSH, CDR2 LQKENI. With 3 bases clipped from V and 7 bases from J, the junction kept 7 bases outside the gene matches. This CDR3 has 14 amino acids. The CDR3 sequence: CASSPDRVSRGYTF. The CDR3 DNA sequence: TGTGCCAGCTCACCGGACAGGGTTAGTCGTGGCTACACCTTC.

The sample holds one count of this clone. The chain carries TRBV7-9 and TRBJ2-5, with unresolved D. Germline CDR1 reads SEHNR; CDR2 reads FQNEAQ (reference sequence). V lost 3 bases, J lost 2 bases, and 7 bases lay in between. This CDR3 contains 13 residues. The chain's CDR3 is CASSFYNQETQYF. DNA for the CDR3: TGTGCCAGCAGCTTTTACAATCAAGAGACCCAGTACTTC.

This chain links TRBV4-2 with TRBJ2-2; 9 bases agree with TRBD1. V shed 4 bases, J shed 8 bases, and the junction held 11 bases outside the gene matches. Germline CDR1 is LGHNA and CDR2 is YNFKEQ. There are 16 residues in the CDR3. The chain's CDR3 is CASSLGRDRAKGELFF. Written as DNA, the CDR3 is TGTGCCAGCAGCCTCGGAAGGGACAGGGCTAAGGGGGAGCTGTTTTTT.

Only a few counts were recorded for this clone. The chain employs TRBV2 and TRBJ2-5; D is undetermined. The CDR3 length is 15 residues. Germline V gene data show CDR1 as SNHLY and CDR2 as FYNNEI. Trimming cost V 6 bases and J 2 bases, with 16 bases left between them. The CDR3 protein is CASSTLGIPQETQYF. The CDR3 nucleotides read TGTGCCAGCAGCACCTTAGGAATCCCACAAGAGACCCAGTACTTC. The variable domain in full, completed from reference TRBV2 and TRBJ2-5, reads EPEVTQTPSHQVTQMGQEVILRCVPISNHLYFYWYRQILGQKVEFLVSFYNNEISEKSEIFDDQFSVERPDGSNFTLKIRSTKLEDSAMYFCASSTLGIPQETQYFGPGTRLLVL.

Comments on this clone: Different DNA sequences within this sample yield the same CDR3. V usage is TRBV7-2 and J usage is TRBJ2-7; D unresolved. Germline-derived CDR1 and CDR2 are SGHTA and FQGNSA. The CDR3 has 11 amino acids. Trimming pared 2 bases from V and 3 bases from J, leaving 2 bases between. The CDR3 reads CASSLIYEQYF. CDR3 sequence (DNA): TGTGCCAGCAGCTTAATCTACGAGCAGTACTTC.

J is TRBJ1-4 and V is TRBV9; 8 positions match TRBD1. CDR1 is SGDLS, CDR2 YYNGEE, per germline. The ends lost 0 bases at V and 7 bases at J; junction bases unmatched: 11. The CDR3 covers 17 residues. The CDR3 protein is CASSVASRGRLVEKLFF. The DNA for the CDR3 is TGTGCCAGCAGCGTAGCGAGCAGGGGGCGTCTGGTTGAAAAACTGTTTTTT.

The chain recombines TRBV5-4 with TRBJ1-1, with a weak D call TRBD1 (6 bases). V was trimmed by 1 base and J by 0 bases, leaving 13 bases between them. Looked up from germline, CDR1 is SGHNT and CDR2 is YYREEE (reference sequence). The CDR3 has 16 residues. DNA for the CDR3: TGTGCCAGCAGCTTGCGGGGGGGCGCATTGAACACTGAAGCTTTCTTT. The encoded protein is CASSLRGGALNTEAFF.

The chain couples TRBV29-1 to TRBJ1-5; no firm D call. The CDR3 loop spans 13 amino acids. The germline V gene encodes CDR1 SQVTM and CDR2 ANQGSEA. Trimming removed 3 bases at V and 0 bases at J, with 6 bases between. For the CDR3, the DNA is TGCAGCGTTGAGGAAAATAGCAATCAGCCCCAGCATTTT. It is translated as CSVEENSNQPQHF.

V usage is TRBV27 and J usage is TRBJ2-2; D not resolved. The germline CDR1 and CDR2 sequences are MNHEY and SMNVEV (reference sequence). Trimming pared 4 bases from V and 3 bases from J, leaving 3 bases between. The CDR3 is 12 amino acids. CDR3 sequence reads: CASSSDTGELFF. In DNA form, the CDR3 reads TGTGCCAGCAGTTCCGACACCGGGGAGCTGTTTTTT.

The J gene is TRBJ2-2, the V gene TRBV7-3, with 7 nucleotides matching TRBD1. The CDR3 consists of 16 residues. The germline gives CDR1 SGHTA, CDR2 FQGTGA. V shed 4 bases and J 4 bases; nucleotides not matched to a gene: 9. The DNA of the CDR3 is TGTGCCAGCAGCTCCCGGACAGGCCAAACCACCGGGGAGCTGTTTTTT. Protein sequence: CASSSRTGQTTGELFF.

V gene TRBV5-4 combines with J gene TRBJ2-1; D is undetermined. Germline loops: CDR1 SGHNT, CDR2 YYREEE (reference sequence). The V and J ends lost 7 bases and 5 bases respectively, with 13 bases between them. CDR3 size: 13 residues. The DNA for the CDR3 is TGTGCCAGCCGACATATGAGTAACAATGAGCAGTTCTTC. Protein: CASRHMSNNEQFF.

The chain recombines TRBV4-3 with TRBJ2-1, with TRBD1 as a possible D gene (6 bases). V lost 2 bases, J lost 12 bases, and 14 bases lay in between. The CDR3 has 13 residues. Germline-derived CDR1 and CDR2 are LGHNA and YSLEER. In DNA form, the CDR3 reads TGCGCCAGCAGCCAAAGAAGGGGGTTTGCGCAGTTCTTC. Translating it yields CASSQRRGFAQFF.

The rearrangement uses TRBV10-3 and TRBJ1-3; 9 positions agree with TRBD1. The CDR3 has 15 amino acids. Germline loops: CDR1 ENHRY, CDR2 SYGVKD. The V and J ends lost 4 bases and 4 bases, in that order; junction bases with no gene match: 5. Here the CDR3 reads CAISGGTGSGNTIYF. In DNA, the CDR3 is TGTGCCATCAGTGGGGGGACAGGGTCCGGAAACACCATATATTTT.

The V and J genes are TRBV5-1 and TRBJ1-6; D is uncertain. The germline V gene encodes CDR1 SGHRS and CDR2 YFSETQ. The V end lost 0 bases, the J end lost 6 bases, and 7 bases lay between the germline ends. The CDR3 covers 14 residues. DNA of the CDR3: TGCGCCAGCAGCTTGGCGGGGTCTAATTCACCCCTCCACTTT. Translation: CASSLAGSNSPLHF.

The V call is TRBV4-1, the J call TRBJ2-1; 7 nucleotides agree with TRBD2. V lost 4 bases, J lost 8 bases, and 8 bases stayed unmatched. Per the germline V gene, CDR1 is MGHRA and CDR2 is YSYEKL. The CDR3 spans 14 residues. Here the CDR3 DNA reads TGCGCCAGCAGCCGGGACTACACGTTCCATGAGCAGTTCTTC. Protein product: CASSRDYTFHEQFF.

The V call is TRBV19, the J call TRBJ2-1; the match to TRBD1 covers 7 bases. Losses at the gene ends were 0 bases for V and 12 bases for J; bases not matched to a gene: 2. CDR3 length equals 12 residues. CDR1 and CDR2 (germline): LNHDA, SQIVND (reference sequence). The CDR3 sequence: CASSIERQGQFF. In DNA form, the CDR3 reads TGTGCCAGTAGTATAGAACGACAGGGGCAGTTCTTC.

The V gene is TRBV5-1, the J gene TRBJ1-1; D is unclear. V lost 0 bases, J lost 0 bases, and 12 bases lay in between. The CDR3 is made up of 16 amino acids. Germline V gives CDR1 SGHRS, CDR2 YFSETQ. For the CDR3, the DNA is TGCGCCAGCAGCTTGGCCGATTCTCGGATGAACACTGAAGCTTTCTTT. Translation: CASSLADSRMNTEAFF.

This CDR3 reads CASSLGTHNEQFF. CDR3 nucleotide sequence: TGTGCCAGCAGCTTAGGGACCCACAATGAGCAGTTCTTC. The rearrangement links TRBV7-8 to TRBJ2-1; D unclear. From germline, CDR1 is SGHVS and CDR2 FQNEAQ. The CDR3 is 13 residues long. Trimming pared 1 base from V and 5 bases from J, leaving 6 bases between.

CDR3 amino acids: CASRKASLEQFF. The CDR3 DNA reads as TGTGCCAGCAGAAAAGCAAGTCTTGAGCAGTTCTTC. V gene TRBV25-1 combines with J gene TRBJ2-1; D gene ambiguous. Germline loops: CDR1 MGHDK, CDR2 SYGVNS. V lost 6 bases and J lost 9, with 12 bases in between. This CDR3 contains 12 residues.

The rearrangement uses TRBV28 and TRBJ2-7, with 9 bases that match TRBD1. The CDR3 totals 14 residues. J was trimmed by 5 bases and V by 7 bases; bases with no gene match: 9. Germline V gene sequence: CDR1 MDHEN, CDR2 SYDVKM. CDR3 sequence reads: CASKRGTGLHEQYF. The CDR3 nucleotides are TGTGCCAGCAAGAGGGGGACAGGGCTCCACGAGCAGTACTTC.

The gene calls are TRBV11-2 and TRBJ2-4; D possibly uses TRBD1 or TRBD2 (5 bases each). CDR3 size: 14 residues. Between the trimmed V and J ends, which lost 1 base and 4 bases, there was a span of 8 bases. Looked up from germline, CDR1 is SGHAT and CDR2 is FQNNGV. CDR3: CASSLVGTKNIQYF. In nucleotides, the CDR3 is TGTGCCAGCAGCTTAGTAGGGACGAAAAACATTCAGTACTTC.

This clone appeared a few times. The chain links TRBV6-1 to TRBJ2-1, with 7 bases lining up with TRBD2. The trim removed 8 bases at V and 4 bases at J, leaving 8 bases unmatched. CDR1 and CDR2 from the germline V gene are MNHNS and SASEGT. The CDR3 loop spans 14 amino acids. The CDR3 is CASEPSGVYNEQFF. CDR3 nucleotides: TGTGCCAGCGAGCCTAGCGGAGTATACAATGAGCAGTTCTTC.

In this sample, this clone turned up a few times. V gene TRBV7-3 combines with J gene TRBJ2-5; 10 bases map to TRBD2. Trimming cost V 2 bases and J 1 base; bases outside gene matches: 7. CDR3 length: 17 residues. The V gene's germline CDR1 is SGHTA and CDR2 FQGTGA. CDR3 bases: TGTGCCAGCAGCTTACAGGGTAGCGGGAGGACCCAAGAGACCCAGTACTTC. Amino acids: CASSLQGSGRTQETQYF.

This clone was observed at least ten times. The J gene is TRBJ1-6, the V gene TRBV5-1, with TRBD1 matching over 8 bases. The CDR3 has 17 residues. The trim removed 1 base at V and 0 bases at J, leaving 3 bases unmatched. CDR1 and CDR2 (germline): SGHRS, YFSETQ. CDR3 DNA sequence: TGCGCCAGCAGCTTGTTCGGACAGGGCTCCTATAATTCACCCCTCCACTTT. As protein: CASSLFGQGSYNSPLHF.